The T cell receptor beta chain under discussion was sequenced for a study of shared clonotypes between healthy human individuals. Naive CD8 populations comprised CD45RO-negative cells positively selected for CCR7, excluding terminally differentiated effector memory CD45RA+ cells. Trimming removed 4 bases at V and 6 bases at J, with 17 bases between. Germline values: CDR1 SGHNT, CDR2 YYREEE (reference sequence). This CDR3 has 14 amino acids. Measured with immunoSEQ multiplex PCR; TCRdb has only the in-frame clones, and not every one. The sample lists under 700,000 clones, roughly 96% occurring once. The source of this sequence is a woman aged 30 to 39 in good health. Sequenced material: naive CD8+ T cells sorted from blood. This chain connects TRBV5-4 to TRBJ2-7; TRBD1 is a possible D gene (6 bases). The CDR3 region is CASSTTRGMREQYF. For the CDR3, the DNA is TGTGCCAGCAGCACAACCAGGGGAATGCGCGAGCAGTACTTC.